This T cell receptor beta chain derives from a study of cytomegalovirus exposure and HLA in healthy donors. PCR amplification relied on 60 Vbeta primers (plus 13 Jbeta primers). TCRdb's table, derived via immunoSEQ multiplex PCR, lists solely in-frame clones and lacks some. In the table there are about 130,000 clones, over 70% of which are singletons. This clone has a single count. Sequencing was performed on PBMCs. The receptor's source is a man aged 40-50 years in good health and CMV-seronegative.

CDR3 protein: CASSEFPATNEKLFF. The CDR3 coding sequence is TGTGCCAGCAGTGAGTTCCCGGCAACTAATGAAAAACTGTTTTTT. This chain connects TRBV2 to TRBJ1-4; D ambiguous. The V gene's germline CDR1 is SNHLY and CDR2 FYNNEI. This CDR3 comprises 15 residues. Deletions cut 3 bases from V and 0 bases from J, with 8 bases between.